This is a list of T cell receptor beta chains from one sample in a study of blood T cell repertoires in COVID-19. TCRdb keeps only in-frame clones here, not all; method: immunoSEQ multiplex PCR. The sample lists some 250,000 clones, approximately 91% occurring once. Sequenced input: PBMCs or T cells enriched from blood (not recorded which). The source of these receptors is a woman aged 40 to 55 with acute COVID-19. Each CDR3 is given with its conserved first and last residue. D genes are given only for firm matches. Size values are once, few and many counts, or a class for expanded clones, and some rows have none.

>TRBJ2-7|TRBV5-4|NA|TRBD1
TGTGCCAGCAGCTCTAGCAGGGGGCTAGGGGAGCAGTACTTC
CASSSSRGLGEQYF
>TRBJ1-1|TRBV5-1|NA|NA
TGCGCCACCAAAGGGGGTGGGACTGAAGCTTTCTTT
CATKGGGTEAFF
>TRBJ2-2|TRBV5-6|once|NA
TGTGCCAGCAGCTCCCGCGGGAACACCGGGGAGCTGTTTTTT
CASSSRGNTGELFF
>TRBJ2-5|TRBV5-1|NA|TRBD1
TGCGCCAGCAGCTTGACGGGGACAGGGTATCAAGAGACCCAGTACTTC
CASSLTGTGYQETQYF
>TRBJ1-2|TRBV27|NA|TRBD1
TGTGCCAGCAGGCCCTACAGGGGCGCCTATGGCTACACCTTC
CASRPYRGAYGYTF
>TRBJ1-3|TRBV28|NA|NA
TGTGCCAGCAGTCCTCAGTCCAGCGCTGGAAACACCATATATTTT
CASSPQSSAGNTIYF
>TRBJ1-2|TRBV25-1|NA|NA
TGTGCCACTAGGGGGGGGACATATGGCTACACCTTC
CATRGGTYGYTF
>TRBJ2-1|TRBV30|NA|NA
TGTGCCTGGAGTGTAATGGCGGGTTTTAATGAGCAGTTCTTC
CAWSVMAGFNEQFF
>TRBJ2-3|TRBV7-8|NA|NA
TGTGAGGTGGCGGGGCTCACAGATACGCAGTATTTT
CEVAGLTDTQYF
>TRBJ1-4|TRBV24-1|NA|NA
TGTGCCACTAGCGGGGGGGATGAAAAACTGTTTTTT
CATSGGDEKLFF
>TRBJ1-2|TRBV6-2/TRBV6-3|NA|NA
TGTGCCAGCAGCAGATTACAGGGATCGAATCGTGGCTACACCTTC
CASSRLQGSNRGYTF
>TRBJ2-5|TRBV3-1/TRBV3-2|NA|NA
TGTGCCAGCAGCCAGACTGCCGAAGAGACCCAGTACTTC
CASSQTAEETQYF
>TRBJ1-2|TRBV2|NA|NA
TGTGCCAGCAGTCCGGACACGTTCAGCTCTGGCTACACCTTC
CASSPDTFSSGYTF
>TRBJ2-2|TRBV5-4|NA|NA
TGTGCCAGCAGCTCGGGTGGACTAATTAACACCGGGGAGCTGTTTTTT
CASSSGGLINTGELFF
>TRBJ2-1|TRBV10-3|once|TRBD1
TGTGCCACCGGACAGGTTGTGAGTGAGCAGTTCTTC
CATGQVVSEQFF
>TRBJ2-2|TRBV19|once|TRBD1
TGTGCCACTACGCCGGGACAGACAAACACCGGGGAGCTGTTTTTT
CATTPGQTNTGELFF
>TRBJ1-2|TRBV6-4|NA|TRBD1
TGTGCCAGCAGTGCGACAGGGAAGGATGGCTACACCTTC
CASSATGKDGYTF